This TCR beta chain was found in a study of Ad26.COV2.S vaccination and SARS-CoV-2 variants. The study, taken as a whole, reports: The TCR-based breadth and depth measures might underestimate overall T cell responses. Breadth of non-spike TCRs did not differ between vaccinees and placebo recipients. Marked by substantial breadth, spike-specific CD8+ and CD4+ T cell responses were reportedly seen after vaccination. Vaccine recipients posted higher spike-specific TCR breadth than their placebo counterparts.

Germline V CDR1 and CDR2: SGHAT, FQNNGV. There are 16 residues in the CDR3. The V gene end was trimmed by 7 bases and the J gene end by 1 base; junction bases not matched to a gene: 9. Profiling relied on immunoSEQ multiplex PCR, and the TCRdb table lists in-frame clones only, not all of them. The table includes 150,000 to 200,000 clones, around nine tenths detected once. With respect to this clone: What it recognizes is unknown.

The source was peripheral blood, collected after recovery from COVID-19. The sequence was collected from a human donor who had recovered from COVID-19. The rearrangement links TRBV11-2 to TRBJ2-3; 9 bases match TRBD1. CDR3 protein: CASTLSRTGGTDTQYF. The CDR3 bases are TGTGCCAGCACCCTTAGCCGGACAGGGGGCACAGATACGCAGTATTTT.